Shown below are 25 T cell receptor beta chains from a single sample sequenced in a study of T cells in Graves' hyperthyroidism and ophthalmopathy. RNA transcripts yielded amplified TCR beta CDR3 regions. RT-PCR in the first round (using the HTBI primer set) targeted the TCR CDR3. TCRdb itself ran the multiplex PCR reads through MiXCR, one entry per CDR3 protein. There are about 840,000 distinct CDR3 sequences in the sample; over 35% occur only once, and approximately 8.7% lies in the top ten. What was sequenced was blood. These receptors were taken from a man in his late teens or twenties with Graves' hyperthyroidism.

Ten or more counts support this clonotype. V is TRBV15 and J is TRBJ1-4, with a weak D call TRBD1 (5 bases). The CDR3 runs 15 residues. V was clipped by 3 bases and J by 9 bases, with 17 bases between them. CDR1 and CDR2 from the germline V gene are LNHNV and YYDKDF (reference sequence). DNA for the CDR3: TGTGCCACCAGCAGTCGACCGGGACTCTCCCAAAAACTGTTTTTT. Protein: CATSSRPGLSQKLFF.

The DNA for the CDR3 is TGTGCCAGCAGCTTCGGACAGGCCCACGAGCAGTACTTC. Its protein is CASSFGQAHEQYF. V gene TRBV7-8 combines with J gene TRBJ2-7; TRBD1 matches 7 bases. This CDR3 region has 13 residues. V shed 3 bases, J shed 5 bases, and the junction held 4 bases outside the gene matches. The germline gives CDR1 SGHVS, CDR2 FQNEAQ.

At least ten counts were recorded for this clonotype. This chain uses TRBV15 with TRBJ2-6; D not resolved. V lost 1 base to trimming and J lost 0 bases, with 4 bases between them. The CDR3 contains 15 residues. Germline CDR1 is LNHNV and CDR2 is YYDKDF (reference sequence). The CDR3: CATSRGGSGANVLTF. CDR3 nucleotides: TGTGCCACCAGCAGAGGGGGCTCTGGGGCCAACGTCCTGACTTTC.

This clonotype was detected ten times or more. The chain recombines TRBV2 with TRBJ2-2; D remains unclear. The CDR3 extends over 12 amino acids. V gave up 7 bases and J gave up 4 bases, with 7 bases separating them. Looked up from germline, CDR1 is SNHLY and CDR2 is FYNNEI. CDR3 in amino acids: CASTFATGELFF. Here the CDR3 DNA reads TGTGCCAGCACATTTGCCACCGGGGAGCTGTTTTTT.

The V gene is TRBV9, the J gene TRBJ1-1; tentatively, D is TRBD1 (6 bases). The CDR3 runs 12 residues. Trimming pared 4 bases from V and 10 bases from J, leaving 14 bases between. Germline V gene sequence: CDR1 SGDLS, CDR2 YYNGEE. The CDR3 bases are TGTGCCAGCAGCCAAGGAGCAGGGGCAGCTTTCTTT. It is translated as CASSQGAGAAFF.

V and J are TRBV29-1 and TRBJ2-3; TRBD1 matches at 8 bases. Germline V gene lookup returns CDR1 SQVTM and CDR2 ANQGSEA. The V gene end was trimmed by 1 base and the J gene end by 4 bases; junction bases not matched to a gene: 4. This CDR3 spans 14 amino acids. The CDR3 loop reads CSVEVTGVADTQYF. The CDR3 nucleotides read TGCAGCGTTGAAGTGACAGGGGTGGCAGATACGCAGTATTTT.

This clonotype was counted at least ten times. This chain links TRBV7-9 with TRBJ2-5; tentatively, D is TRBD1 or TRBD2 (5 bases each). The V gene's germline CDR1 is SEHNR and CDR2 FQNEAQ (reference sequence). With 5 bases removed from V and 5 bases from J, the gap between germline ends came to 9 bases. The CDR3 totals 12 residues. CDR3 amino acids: CASSGGRETQYF. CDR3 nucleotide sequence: TGTGCCAGCAGCGGGGGACGGGAGACCCAGTACTTC.

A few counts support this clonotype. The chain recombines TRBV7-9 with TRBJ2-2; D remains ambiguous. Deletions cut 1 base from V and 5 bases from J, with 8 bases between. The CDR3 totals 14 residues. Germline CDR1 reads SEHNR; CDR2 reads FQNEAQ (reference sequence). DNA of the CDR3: TGTGCCAGCAGCTTAGAATCCGTGACCGGGGAGCTGTTTTTT. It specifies CASSLESVTGELFF.

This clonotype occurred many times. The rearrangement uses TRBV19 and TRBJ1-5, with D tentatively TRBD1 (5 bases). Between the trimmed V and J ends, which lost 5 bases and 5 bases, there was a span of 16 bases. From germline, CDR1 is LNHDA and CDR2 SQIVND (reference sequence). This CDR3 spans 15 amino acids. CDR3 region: CASSSQTVVYQPQHF. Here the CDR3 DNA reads TGTGCCAGTAGTTCGCAGACAGTGGTATATCAGCCCCAGCATTTT.

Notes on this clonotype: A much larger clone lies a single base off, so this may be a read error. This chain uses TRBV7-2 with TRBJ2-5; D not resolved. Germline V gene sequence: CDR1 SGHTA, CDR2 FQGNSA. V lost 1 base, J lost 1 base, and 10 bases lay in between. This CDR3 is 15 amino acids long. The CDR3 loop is CASSLGLGPQETQYF. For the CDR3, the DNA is TGTGCCAGCAGCTTAGGATTGGGCCCCCAAGAGACCCAGTACTTC.

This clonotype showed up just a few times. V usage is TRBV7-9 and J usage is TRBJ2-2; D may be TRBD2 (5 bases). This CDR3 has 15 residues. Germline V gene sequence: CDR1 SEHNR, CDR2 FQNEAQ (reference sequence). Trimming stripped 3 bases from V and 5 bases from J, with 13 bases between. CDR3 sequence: CASSLPGITTGELFF. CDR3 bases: TGTGCCAGCAGCTTGCCCGGGATAACGACCGGGGAGCTGTTTTTT.

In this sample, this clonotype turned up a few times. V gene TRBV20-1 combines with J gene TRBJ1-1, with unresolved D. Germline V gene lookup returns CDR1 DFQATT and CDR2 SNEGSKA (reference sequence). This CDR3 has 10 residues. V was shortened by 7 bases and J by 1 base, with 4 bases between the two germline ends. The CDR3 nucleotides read TGCAGTGGGAAGAACACTGAAGCTTTCTTT. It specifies CSGKNTEAFF.

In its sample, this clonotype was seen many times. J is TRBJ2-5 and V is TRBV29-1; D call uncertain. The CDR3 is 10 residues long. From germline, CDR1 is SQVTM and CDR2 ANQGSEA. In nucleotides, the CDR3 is TGCAGTGTGGCGTGGGAGACCCAGTACTTC. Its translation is CSVAWETQYF. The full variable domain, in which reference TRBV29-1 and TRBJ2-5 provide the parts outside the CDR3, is SAVISQKPSRDICQRGTSLTIQCQVDSQVTMMFWYRQQPGQSLTLIATANQGSEATYESGFVIDKFPISRPNLTFSTLTVSNMSPEDSSIYLCSVAWETQYFGPGTRLLVL.

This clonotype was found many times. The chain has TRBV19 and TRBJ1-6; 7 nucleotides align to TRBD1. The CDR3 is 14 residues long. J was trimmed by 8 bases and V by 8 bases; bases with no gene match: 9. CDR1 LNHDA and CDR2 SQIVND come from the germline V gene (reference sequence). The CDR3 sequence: CASGTRDSHSPLHF. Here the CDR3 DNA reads TGTGCCAGTGGGACCCGGGACAGCCATTCACCCCTCCACTTT.

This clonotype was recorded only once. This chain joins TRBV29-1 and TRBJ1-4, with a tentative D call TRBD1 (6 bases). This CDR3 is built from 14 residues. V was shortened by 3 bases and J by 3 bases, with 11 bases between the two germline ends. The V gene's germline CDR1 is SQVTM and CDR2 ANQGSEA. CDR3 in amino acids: CSVDRGTANEKLFF. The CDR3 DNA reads TGCAGCGTTGATAGGGGGACGGCTAATGAAAAACTGTTTTTT.

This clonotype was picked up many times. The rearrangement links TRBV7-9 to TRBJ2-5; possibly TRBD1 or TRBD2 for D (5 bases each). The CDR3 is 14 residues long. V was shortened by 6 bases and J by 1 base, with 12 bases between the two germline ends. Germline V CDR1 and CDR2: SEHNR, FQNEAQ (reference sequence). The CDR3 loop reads CASRGRSLQETQYF. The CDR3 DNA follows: TGTGCCAGCAGGGGACGGAGCCTCCAAGAGACCCAGTACTTC.

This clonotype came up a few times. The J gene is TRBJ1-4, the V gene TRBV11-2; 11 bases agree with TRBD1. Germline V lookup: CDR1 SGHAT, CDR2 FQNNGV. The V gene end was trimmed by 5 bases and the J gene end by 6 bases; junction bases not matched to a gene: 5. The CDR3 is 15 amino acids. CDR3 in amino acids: CASSEDRGRDEKLFF. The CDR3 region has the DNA TGTGCCAGCAGCGAGGACAGGGGGCGCGATGAAAAACTGTTTTTT.

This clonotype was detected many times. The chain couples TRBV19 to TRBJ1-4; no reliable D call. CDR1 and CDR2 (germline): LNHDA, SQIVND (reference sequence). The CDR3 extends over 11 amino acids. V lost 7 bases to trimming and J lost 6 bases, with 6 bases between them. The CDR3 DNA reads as TGTGCCAGTATGACGGATGAAAAACTGTTTTTT. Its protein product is CASMTDEKLFF.

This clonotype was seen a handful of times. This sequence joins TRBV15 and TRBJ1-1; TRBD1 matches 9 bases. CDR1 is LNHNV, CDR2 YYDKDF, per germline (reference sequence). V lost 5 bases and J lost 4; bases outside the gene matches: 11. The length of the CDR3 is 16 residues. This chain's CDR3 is CATSGGTGPQGTEAFF. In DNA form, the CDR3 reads TGTGCCACCAGCGGGGGGACAGGGCCTCAGGGCACTGAAGCTTTCTTT.

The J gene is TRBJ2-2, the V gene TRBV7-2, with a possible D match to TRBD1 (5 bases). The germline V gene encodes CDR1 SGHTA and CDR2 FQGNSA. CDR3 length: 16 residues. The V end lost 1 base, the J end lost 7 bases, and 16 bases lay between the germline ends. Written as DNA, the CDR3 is TGTGCCAGCAGCTTAGACAGGTCGCTTATTAGCGGGGAGCTGTTTTTT. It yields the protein CASSLDRSLISGELFF.

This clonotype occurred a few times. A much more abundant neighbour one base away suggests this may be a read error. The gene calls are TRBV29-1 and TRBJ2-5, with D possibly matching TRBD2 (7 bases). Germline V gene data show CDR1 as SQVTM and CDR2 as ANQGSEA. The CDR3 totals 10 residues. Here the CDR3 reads CNGGLETQYF. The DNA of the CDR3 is TGCAACGGGGGGCTAGAGACCCAGTACTTC.

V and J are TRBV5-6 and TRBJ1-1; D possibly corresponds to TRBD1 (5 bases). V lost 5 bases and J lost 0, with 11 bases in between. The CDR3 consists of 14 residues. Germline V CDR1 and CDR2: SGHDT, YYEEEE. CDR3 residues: CASSSDMMNTEAFF. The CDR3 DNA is TGTGCCAGCAGTTCGGACATGATGAACACTGAAGCTTTCTTT.

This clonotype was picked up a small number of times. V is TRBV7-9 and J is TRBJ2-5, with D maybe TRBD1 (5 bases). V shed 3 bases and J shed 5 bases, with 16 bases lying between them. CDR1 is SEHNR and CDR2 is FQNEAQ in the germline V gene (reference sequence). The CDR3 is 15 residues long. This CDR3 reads CASSFSQGLGETQYF. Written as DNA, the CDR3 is TGTGCCAGCAGCTTCAGCCAGGGATTAGGGGAGACCCAGTACTTC.

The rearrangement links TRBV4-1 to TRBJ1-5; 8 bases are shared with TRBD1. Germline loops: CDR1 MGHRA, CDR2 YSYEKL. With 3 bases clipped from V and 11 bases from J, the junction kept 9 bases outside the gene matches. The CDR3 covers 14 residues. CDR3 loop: CASSQGDRPRAQHF. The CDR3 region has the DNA TGCGCCAGCAGCCAGGGGGACAGGCCGCGAGCCCAGCATTTT.

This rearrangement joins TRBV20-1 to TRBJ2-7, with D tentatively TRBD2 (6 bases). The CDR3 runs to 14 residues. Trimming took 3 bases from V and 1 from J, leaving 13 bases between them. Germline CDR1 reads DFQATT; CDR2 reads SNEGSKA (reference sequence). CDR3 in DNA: TGCAGTGCTAGTCCCGGGGGAAAGTCCTACGAGCAGTACTTC. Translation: CSASPGGKSYEQYF.